This TCR beta chain was captured by sequencing in a study of technical replicates of blood from a few donors. This clone is a singleton in its sample. TCRdb's table, derived via immunoSEQ multiplex PCR, lists solely in-frame clones and lacks some. The profile covers more than 75,000 clones, with 80% to 90% appearing a single time and 4.8% taken by the ten largest. The TCR comes from a human donor in good health. Some clones in this sample may be carry-over from other donors' samples. The sequencing input was PBMCs.

For the CDR3, the DNA is TGTGCCATCAGTGCGGCTAGCGGGGGTCACGGGGAGCTGTTTTTT. Protein product: CAISAASGGHGELFF. The chain carries TRBV10-3 and TRBJ2-2; 10 bases are shared with TRBD2. Germline assignment: CDR1 ENHRY and CDR2 SYGVKD. The CDR3 is made up of 15 amino acids. V was clipped by 4 bases and J by 7 bases; unmatched bases: 6.